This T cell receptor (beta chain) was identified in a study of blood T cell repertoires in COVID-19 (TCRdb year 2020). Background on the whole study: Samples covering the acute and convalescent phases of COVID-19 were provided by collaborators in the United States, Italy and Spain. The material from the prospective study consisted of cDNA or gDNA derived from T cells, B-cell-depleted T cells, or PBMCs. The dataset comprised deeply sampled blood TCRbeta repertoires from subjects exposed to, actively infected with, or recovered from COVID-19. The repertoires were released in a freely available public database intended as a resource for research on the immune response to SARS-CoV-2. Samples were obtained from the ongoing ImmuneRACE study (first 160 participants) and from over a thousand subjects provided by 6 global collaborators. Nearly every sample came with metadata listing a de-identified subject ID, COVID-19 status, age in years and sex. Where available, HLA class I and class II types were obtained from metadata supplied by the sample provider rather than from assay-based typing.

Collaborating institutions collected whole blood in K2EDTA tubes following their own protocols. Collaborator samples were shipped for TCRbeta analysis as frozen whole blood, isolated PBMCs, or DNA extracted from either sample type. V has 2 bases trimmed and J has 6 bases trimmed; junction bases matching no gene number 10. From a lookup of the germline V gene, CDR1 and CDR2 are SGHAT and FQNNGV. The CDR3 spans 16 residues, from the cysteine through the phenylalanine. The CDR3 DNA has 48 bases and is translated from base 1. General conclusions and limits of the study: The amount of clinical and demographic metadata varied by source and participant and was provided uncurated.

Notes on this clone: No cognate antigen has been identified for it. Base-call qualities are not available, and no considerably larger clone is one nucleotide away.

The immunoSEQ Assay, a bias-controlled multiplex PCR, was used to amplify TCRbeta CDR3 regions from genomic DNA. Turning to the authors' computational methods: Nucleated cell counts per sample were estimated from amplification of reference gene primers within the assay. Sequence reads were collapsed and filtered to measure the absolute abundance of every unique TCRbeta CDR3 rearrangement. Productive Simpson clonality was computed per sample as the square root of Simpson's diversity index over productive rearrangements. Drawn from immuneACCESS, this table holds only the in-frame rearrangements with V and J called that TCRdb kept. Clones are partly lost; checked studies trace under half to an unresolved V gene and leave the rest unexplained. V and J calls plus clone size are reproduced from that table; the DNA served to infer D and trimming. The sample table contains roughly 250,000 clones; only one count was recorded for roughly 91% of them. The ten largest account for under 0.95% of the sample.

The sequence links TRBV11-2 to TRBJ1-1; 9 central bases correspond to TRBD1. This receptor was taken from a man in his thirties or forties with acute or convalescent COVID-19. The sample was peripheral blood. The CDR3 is CASSLMGGQGNPEAFF. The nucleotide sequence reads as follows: TGTGCCAGCAGCTTAATGGGGGGACAGGGCAATCCTGAAGCTTTCTTT.